This T cell receptor beta chain comes out of a study of blood T cell repertoires in COVID-19. There are 14 residues in the CDR3. V dropped 4 bases and J dropped 4 bases, with 14 bases sitting between them. Germline CDR1 LGHNA, CDR2 YNFKEQ. Repertoires were generated with immunoSEQ multiplex PCR, while TCRdb's copy carries only in-frame clones and drops some. The sample has hundreds of thousands of clones; 80% to 90% are singletons. The table lists this clone with a count of one. The sequence derives from a woman between 45 and 60 years old who had recovered from COVID-19. Sequenced material: peripheral blood. The V gene is TRBV4-2, the J gene TRBJ2-7; D is perhaps TRBD1 (5 bases). For the CDR3, the DNA is TGTGCCAGCAGCCCTGCCCAGGGTACATACGAGCAGTACTTC. This sequence encodes CASSPAQGTYEQYF.